This T cell receptor (beta chain) derives from a study of blood T cell repertoires in COVID-19 (dated by TCRdb to 2018 to 2020). In terms of the full investigation: Samples covering the acute and convalescent phases of COVID-19 were provided by collaborators in the United States, Italy and Spain. The material from the prospective study consisted of cDNA or gDNA derived from T cells, B-cell-depleted T cells, or PBMCs. Samples were obtained from the ongoing ImmuneRACE study (first 160 participants) and from roughly 1,300 subjects provided by 6 global collaborators. The dataset comprised deeply sampled blood TCRbeta repertoires from subjects exposed to, actively infected with, or recovered from COVID-19. The sample metadata nearly always contained a de-identified subject ID, COVID-19 status, age in years and sex. Where HLA class I and class II types were available, the types were taken from metadata supplied by the sample provider, not from assay-based typing. The repertoires were released in a freely available public database intended as a resource for research on the immune response to SARS-CoV-2. The investigation overall reported the following: The amount of clinical and demographic metadata varied by source and participant and was provided uncurated.

Turning to this clone: Its antigen remains undetermined. No base-level quality is on record; no much larger clone is a single base apart.

The immunoSEQ Assay, a bias-controlled multiplex PCR, was used to amplify TCRbeta CDR3 regions from genomic DNA. For the original study's pipeline: The number of nucleated cells in each sample was estimated from the amplification of reference gene primers within the assay. Sequence reads were collapsed and filtered to measure the absolute abundance of every unique TCRbeta CDR3 rearrangement. For each sample, productive Simpson clonality was calculated as the square root of Simpson's diversity index across productive rearrangements. The clones in this table, taken by TCRdb from immuneACCESS, are in-frame only. Not every clone is retained; where verified, under half of the shortfall comes from an unresolved V gene, and the cause of the rest is unknown. The V and J calls and clone size were taken over from that table, and D and trimming were inferred from the DNA. Here the sample has roughly 250,000 clones; nearly 90% occur a single time. The ten largest clones represent 2.1% of the sample.

Another Seattle source contributed samples from volunteer blood donors who had recovered from COVID-19. Each collaborating institution followed its own protocols to collect whole blood in K2EDTA tubes. For TCRbeta analysis, collaborators shipped samples in one of three forms: frozen whole blood, isolated PBMCs, or DNA extracted from either of those sample types. The receptor's source is a middle-aged woman who had recovered from COVID-19. Material for sequencing was peripheral blood.

The bases read TGTGCCAGCAGCCGGGGCCTGGGACTAGCGGGAGTCAGCTCCTACAATGAGCAGTTCTTC. Its protein product is CASSRGLGLAGVSSYNEQFF. The receptor chain draws on TRBV13 and TRBJ2-1; 14 of the junction bases match TRBD2. V is pruned by 5 bases and J by 0 bases, leaving 12 bases of the junction without a gene match. There are 20 amino acids in the CDR3, from cysteine to phenylalanine inclusive. The entry retains the CDR3 DNA only, 60 bases that are in frame from base 1. From a lookup of the germline V gene (reference sequence), CDR1 and CDR2 are PRHDT and FYEKMQ.